This is a list of T cell receptor beta chains from one sample in a study of blood T cell repertoires in COVID-19. Produced via immunoSEQ multiplex PCR; TCRdb's table is partial and in-frame only. The data show about 50,000 clones, approximately 84% seen once. Specimen: peripheral blood. All receptors derive from a man between 65 and 85 years old with acute or convalescent COVID-19. The CDR3 runs from the conserved cysteine through the conserved F or W. Each record gives: V gene, D gene, clone size, J gene, CDR3 DNA, CDR3 protein. The D gene is left open where the match is weak. Part of the rows lack a size; the others show once, few, many or a class for expanded clones.

V gene: TRBV6-5
D gene: NA
clone size: NA
J gene: TRBJ2-3
CDR3 DNA: TGTGCCAGCAGAGCCCGAAGTGAGGTCCCAGATACGCAGTATTTT
CDR3 protein: CASRARSEVPDTQYF

V gene: TRBV11-2
D gene: NA
clone size: NA
J gene: TRBJ1-4
CDR3 DNA: TGTGCCAGCAGCTTAGGGACTGTGACTAATGAAAAACTGTTTTTT
CDR3 protein: CASSLGTVTNEKLFF

V gene: TRBV6-5
D gene: TRBD1
clone size: NA
J gene: TRBJ1-6
CDR3 DNA: TGTGCCAGCAGCCCCGGGACAGGGTCTTCACCCCTCCACTTT
CDR3 protein: CASSPGTGSSPLHF

V gene: TRBV4-1
D gene: NA
clone size: NA
J gene: TRBJ2-7
CDR3 DNA: TGCGCCAGCAGCCAAGACCCGGGATCCTACGAGCAGTACTTC
CDR3 protein: CASSQDPGSYEQYF

V gene: TRBV28
D gene: NA
clone size: NA
J gene: TRBJ1-2
CDR3 DNA: TGTGCCAGCAGCCCCCAGGGGTCCTATGGCTACACCTTC
CDR3 protein: CASSPQGSYGYTF

V gene: TRBV30
D gene: NA
clone size: NA
J gene: TRBJ1-6
CDR3 DNA: TGTGCCTTGGATCCGAGGAATTCACCCCTCCACTTT
CDR3 protein: CALDPRNSPLHF

V gene: TRBV7-8
D gene: NA
clone size: once
J gene: TRBJ1-4
CDR3 DNA: TGTGCCAGCAGCTACAGGGCGCGTCAGGGATTTTCGAGTGAAAAACTGTTTTTT
CDR3 protein: CASSYRARQGFSSEKLFF

V gene: TRBV7-3
D gene: NA
clone size: NA
J gene: TRBJ1-1
CDR3 DNA: TGTGCCAGCAGCTCGAACCAAGGGGCAGAAGCTTTCTTT
CDR3 protein: CASSSNQGAEAFF

V gene: TRBV11-2
D gene: NA
clone size: NA
J gene: TRBJ2-4
CDR3 DNA: TGTGCCAGCAGCCCACGGACAGTAGCCAAAAACATTCAGTACTTC
CDR3 protein: CASSPRTVAKNIQYF

V gene: TRBV29-1
D gene: TRBD1
clone size: NA
J gene: TRBJ1-4
CDR3 DNA: TGCAGCGCGAGAGACAGGGCAACTAATGAAAAACTGTTTTTT
CDR3 protein: CSARDRATNEKLFF

V gene: TRBV9
D gene: NA
clone size: NA
J gene: TRBJ1-1
CDR3 DNA: TGTGCCAGCAGCTGGGGCAGGGGGAACACTGAAGCTTTCTTT
CDR3 protein: CASSWGRGNTEAFF

V gene: TRBV30
D gene: NA
clone size: NA
J gene: TRBJ1-2
CDR3 DNA: TGTGCCTGGATATCGGTCTATGGCTACACCTTC
CDR3 protein: CAWISVYGYTF

V gene: TRBV7-6
D gene: NA
clone size: NA
J gene: TRBJ2-7
CDR3 DNA: TGTGCCAGCAGCTTAGGTGATAGCGAAACCTACGAGCAGTACTTC
CDR3 protein: CASSLGDSETYEQYF

V gene: TRBV7-2
D gene: NA
clone size: once
J gene: TRBJ1-6
CDR3 DNA: TGTGCCAGCAGCTTCTCGGGGAATTCACCCCTCCACTTT
CDR3 protein: CASSFSGNSPLHF

V gene: TRBV2
D gene: TRBD1
clone size: NA
J gene: TRBJ1-2
CDR3 DNA: TGTGCCAGCAGTGACAGGGGGGCGAGCGGCTACACCTTC
CDR3 protein: CASSDRGASGYTF

V gene: TRBV7-9
D gene: TRBD1
clone size: NA
J gene: TRBJ2-3
CDR3 DNA: TGTGCCAGCAGCTTACAGACAGGGCCCACAGATACGCAGTATTTT
CDR3 protein: CASSLQTGPTDTQYF

V gene: TRBV7-9
D gene: TRBD1
clone size: NA
J gene: TRBJ1-2
CDR3 DNA: TGTGCCAGCAGCTCCGCTGACAGGGGCTATGGCTACACCTTC
CDR3 protein: CASSSADRGYGYTF

V gene: TRBV27
D gene: TRBD1
clone size: NA
J gene: TRBJ1-2
CDR3 DNA: TGTGCCAGCAGAATAACAGGGGAAAATGGCTACACCTTC
CDR3 protein: CASRITGENGYTF

V gene: TRBV12-1
D gene: NA
clone size: NA
J gene: TRBJ2-3
CDR3 DNA: TGTGCCAGCAGCCCCAGGACTAGCGGTTCTACTAGTACCACAGATACGCAGTATTTT
CDR3 protein: CASSPRTSGSTSTTDTQYF

V gene: TRBV5-5
D gene: NA
clone size: NA
J gene: TRBJ1-1
CDR3 DNA: TGTGCCAGCAGCTTTCTCTGGGGCTCTCTCCTAACTGAAGCTTTCTTT
CDR3 protein: CASSFLWGSLLTEAFF

V gene: TRBV4-1
D gene: TRBD2
clone size: NA
J gene: TRBJ2-4
CDR3 DNA: TGCGCCAGCAGCCAAGGACTAGCGGGAGGGACGGCCTACATTCAGTACTTC
CDR3 protein: CASSQGLAGGTAYIQYF

V gene: TRBV19
D gene: TRBD1
clone size: NA
J gene: TRBJ1-2
CDR3 DNA: TGTGCCAGTAGGAGCCCGGACAGGGGATATGGCTACACCTTC
CDR3 protein: CASRSPDRGYGYTF

V gene: TRBV6-6
D gene: TRBD1
clone size: NA
J gene: TRBJ1-1
CDR3 DNA: TGTGCCAGCAGACACCTGGGGCAGGGGGGTTGGACTGAAGCTTTCTTT
CDR3 protein: CASRHLGQGGWTEAFF

V gene: TRBV9
D gene: TRBD1
clone size: NA
J gene: TRBJ1-5
CDR3 DNA: TGTGCCAGCAGCGTCGGACAGGGGGCCGGCAATCAGCCCCAGCATTTT
CDR3 protein: CASSVGQGAGNQPQHF

V gene: TRBV6-5
D gene: NA
clone size: NA
J gene: TRBJ1-2
CDR3 DNA: TGTGCCAGCAGTTACGCATACAATAACTATGGCTACACCTTC
CDR3 protein: CASSYAYNNYGYTF

V gene: TRBV5-4
D gene: TRBD2
clone size: NA
J gene: TRBJ2-7
CDR3 DNA: TGTGCCAGCAGCCAAACTAGCGGGAGGCAGTACGAGCAGTACTTC
CDR3 protein: CASSQTSGRQYEQYF

V gene: TRBV6-5
D gene: NA
clone size: NA
J gene: TRBJ1-4
CDR3 DNA: TGTGCCAGCAGTTACTCTTTTGACGGGGGTAATGAAAAACTGTTTTTT
CDR3 protein: CASSYSFDGGNEKLFF

V gene: TRBV7-8
D gene: NA
clone size: NA
J gene: TRBJ1-1
CDR3 DNA: TGTGCCAGCGATGACGGGAGCGCGGCTGAAGCTTTCTTT
CDR3 protein: CASDDGSAAEAFF